These T cell receptor beta chains were read from a single sample in a study of T cells in Graves' hyperthyroidism and ophthalmopathy. TCRdb redid the calling of the multiplex PCR reads with MiXCR, one entry per CDR3 protein. The sample carries 350,000 to 400,000 distinct CDR3 sequences, 14% to 15% recorded once. Input material: blood. The receptors shown here come from a woman aged 30 to 39 with Graves' hyperthyroidism. CDR3s include the opening cysteine and the closing phenylalanine or tryptophan. D genes are given only for firm matches. The size entry is marked missing in some rows and otherwise reads once, few, many or a size class.

J	size	D	V	DNA	CDR3
TRBJ2-5	many	.	TRBV29-1	TGCAGCGTTTCGACAGGATCGGAGACCCAGTACTTC	CSVSTGSETQYF
TRBJ2-7	many	.	TRBV6-1	TGTGCCACCACGGACTACTCGAAACCCCCGGGTTACGAGCAGTACTTC	CATTDYSKPPGYEQYF
TRBJ1-1	.	.	TRBV9	TGTGCCAGCAGCGTAGAGATTGGGAGTACTGAAGCTTTCTTT	CASSVEIGSTEAFF
TRBJ2-1	few	TRBD2	TRBV20-1	TGCAGTGCAAAGCCTAGCGGGAGCAATGAGCAGTTCTTC	CSAKPSGSNEQFF
TRBJ2-3	.	TRBD1	TRBV20-1	TGCAGTCCACCCGGGACAGGGAATCCAGATACGCAGTATTTT	CSPPGTGNPDTQYF
TRBJ2-7	many	TRBD1	TRBV11-2	TGTGCCAGCAGCTTAACCGGGACAGGGGGCGACGAGCAGTACTTC	CASSLTGTGGDEQYF
TRBJ2-7	many	.	TRBV28	TGTGCCAGCAGTTCCCCCCGCTACGAGCAGTACTTC	CASSSPRYEQYF
TRBJ2-1	many	.	TRBV5-1	TGCGCCAGCAGATTTGATCTAGGGTACAATGAGCAGTTCTTC	CASRFDLGYNEQFF
TRBJ2-1	many	TRBD2	TRBV7-7	TGTGCCAGCAGCTTGGTTAGCGGGAGTGTAGGGGAGCAGTTCTTC	CASSLVSGSVGEQFF
TRBJ1-6	.	.	TRBV29-1	TGCAGCGTTGCTTTCCGCGCAGACGATAATTCACCCCTCCACTTT	CSVAFRADDNSPLHF
TRBJ2-7	few	.	TRBV20-1	TGCAGTGCTGGGCCGGGGTCAAGCTCCTACGAGCAGTACTTC	CSAGPGSSSYEQYF
TRBJ2-5	many	TRBD2	TRBV24-1	TGTGCCACCAGTGATCATCCGGGACTAGATTGGGTAGAGACCCAGTACTTC	CATSDHPGLDWVETQYF
TRBJ2-1	.	.	TRBV7-9	TGTGCCAGCAGCCCCAAGTTGACGGTAGTCACCAATGAGCAGTTCTTC	CASSPKLTVVTNEQFF
TRBJ2-3	many	TRBD2	TRBV3-1	TGTGCCAGCAGCCGAGCGGGAGGGCCGCCAGATACGCAGTATTTT	CASSRAGGPPDTQYF
TRBJ1-1	many	.	TRBV20-1	TGCAGTGCCCGGAGACGGGCCAAGAACACTGAAGCTTTCTTT	CSARRRAKNTEAFF
TRBJ2-5	many	TRBD2	TRBV3-1	TGTGCCAGCAGCCAAGATCCCGGACTAGCGGGAAGCGAGACCCAGTACTTC	CASSQDPGLAGSETQYF
TRBJ1-2	many	TRBD1	TRBV28	TGTGCCAGCAGTGCAACAGGGGGCAGCCGGGGAGGCTACACCTTC	CASSATGGSRGGYTF
TRBJ1-2	many	.	TRBV28	TGTGCCAGCAGTTCGGGGGTCAGGACAGATTTGGGCGGCTACACCTTC	CASSSGVRTDLGGYTF
TRBJ2-1	few	TRBD2	TRBV24-1	TGTGCCACCAGCGGGACTAGCGGGGGTGTCTACAATGAGCAGTTCTTC	CATSGTSGGVYNEQFF
TRBJ2-7	.	.	TRBV10-3	TGTGCCATCAGTGCAGTTCCGTACGAGCAGTACTTC	CAISAVPYEQYF
TRBJ2-1	.	TRBD2	TRBV6-1	TGTGCCAGCATTATAGCGGGAGGGCCGTTAAATGAGCAGTTCTTC	CASIIAGGPLNEQFF
TRBJ2-7	many	TRBD2	TRBV27	TGTGCCAGCAGGCGGCTGGGAACGGGAGGCCCTCTGACCTACGAGCAGTACTTC	CASRRLGTGGPLTYEQYF
TRBJ2-4	.	TRBD2	TRBV20-1	TGCAGTGCCCCCGAGAGCGGGAAGAACATTCAGTACTTC	CSAPESGKNIQYF
TRBJ2-2	.	.	TRBV15	TGTGCCACCAGCAGAAAAGCGAACACCGGGGAGCTGTTTTTT	CATSRKANTGELFF
TRBJ2-7	many	TRBD2	TRBV3-1	TGTGCCAGCAGCAACCCACTAGCGGGAGCTCGGGAGCAGTACTTC	CASSNPLAGAREQYF
TRBJ2-6	.	.	TRBV5-1	TGCGCCAGCAATACAGGGAATTCTGGGGCCAACGTCCTGACTTTC	CASNTGNSGANVLTF
TRBJ2-7	many	.	TRBV27	TGTGCCAGCAGTTTAGAGTTAGGAAGGAGCTACGAGCAGTACTTC	CASSLELGRSYEQYF
TRBJ2-7	many	TRBD1	TRBV28	TGTGCCAGTCGTTACACAGGGGACTACGAGCAGTACTTC	CASRYTGDYEQYF
TRBJ2-7	many	.	TRBV24-1	TGTGCCACCAGTGACCTAAGGATGGGGGAGCAGTACTTC	CATSDLRMGEQYF
TRBJ2-7	many	.	TRBV5-1	TGCGCCAGCAGCCAAACCACTAGGGGAATTGGCTACGAGCAGTACTTC	CASSQTTRGIGYEQYF